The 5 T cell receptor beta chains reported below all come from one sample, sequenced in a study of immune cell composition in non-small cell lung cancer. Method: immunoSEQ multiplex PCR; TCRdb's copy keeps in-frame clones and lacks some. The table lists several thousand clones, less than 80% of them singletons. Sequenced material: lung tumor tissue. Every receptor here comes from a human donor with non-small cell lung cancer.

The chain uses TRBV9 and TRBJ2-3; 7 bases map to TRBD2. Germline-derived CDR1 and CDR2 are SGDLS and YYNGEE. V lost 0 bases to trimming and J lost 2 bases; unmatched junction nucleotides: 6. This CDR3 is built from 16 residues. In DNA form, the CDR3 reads TGTGCCAGCAGCGTAGAGGCTAGCGGATACACAGATACGCAGTATTTT. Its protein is CASSVEASGYTDTQYF.

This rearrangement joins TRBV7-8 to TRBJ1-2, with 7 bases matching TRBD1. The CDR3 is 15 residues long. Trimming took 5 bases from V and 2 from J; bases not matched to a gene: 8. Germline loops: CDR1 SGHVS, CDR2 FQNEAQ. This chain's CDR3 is CASSLGTGANYGYTF. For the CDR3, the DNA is TGTGCCAGCAGCCTAGGTACAGGGGCCAACTATGGCTACACCTTC.

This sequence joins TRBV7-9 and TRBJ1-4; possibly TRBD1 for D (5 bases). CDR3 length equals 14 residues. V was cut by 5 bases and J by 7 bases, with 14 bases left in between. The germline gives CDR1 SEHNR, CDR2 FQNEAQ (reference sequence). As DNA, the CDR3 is TGTGCCAGCAGCCTCTCAGGGACCGGTGAAAAACTGTTTTTT. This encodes CASSLSGTGEKLFF.

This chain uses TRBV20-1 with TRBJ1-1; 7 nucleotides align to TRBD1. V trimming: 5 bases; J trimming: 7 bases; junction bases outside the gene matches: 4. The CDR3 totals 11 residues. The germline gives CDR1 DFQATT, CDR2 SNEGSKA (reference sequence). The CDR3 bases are TGCAGTGCTGTGGGGACAGTTGAAGCTTTCTTT. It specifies CSAVGTVEAFF.

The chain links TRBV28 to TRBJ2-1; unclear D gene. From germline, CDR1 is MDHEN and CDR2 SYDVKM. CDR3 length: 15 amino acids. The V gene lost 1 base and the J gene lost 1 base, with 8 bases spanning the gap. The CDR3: CASSLSQGSYNEQFF. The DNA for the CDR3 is TGTGCCAGCAGTTTATCACAAGGTTCCTACAATGAGCAGTTCTTC.